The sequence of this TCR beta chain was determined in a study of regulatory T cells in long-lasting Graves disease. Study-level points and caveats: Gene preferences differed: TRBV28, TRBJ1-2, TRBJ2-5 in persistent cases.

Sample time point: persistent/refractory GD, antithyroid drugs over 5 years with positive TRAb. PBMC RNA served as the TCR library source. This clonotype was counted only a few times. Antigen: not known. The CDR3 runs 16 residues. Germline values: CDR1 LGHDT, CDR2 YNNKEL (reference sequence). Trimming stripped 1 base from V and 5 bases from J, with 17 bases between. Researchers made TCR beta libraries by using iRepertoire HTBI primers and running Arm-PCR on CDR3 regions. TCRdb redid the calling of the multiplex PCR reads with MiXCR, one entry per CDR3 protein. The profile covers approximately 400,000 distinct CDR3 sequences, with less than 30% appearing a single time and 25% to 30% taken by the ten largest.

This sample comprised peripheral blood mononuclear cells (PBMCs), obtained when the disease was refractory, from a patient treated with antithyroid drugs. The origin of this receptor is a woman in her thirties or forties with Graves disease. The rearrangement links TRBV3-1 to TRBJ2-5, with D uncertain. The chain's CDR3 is CASSQGGRAAGETQYF. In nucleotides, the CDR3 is TGTGCCAGCAGCCAAGGTGGTAGGGCAGCTGGCGAGACCCAGTACTTC.